Below, 22 T cell receptor beta chains from the same sample are listed, as sequenced in a study of T cells expressing NK-cell markers. Reanalyzing the 5' RACE reads, TCRdb keeps one entry per CDR3 protein, without DNA. The sample holds 550,000 to 600,000 distinct CDR3 sequences. The material sequenced was blood T cells: a sorted CD56 or NKG2C T cell subset, CD4+ or CD8+ T cells, or bulk PBMC T cells (not recorded which). These TCRs come from a man aged 18 to 35 in good health.

This sequence joins TRBV15 and TRBJ2-1; TCRdb proposes TRBD2, but this gene call is untestable without DNA. Germline lookup yields CDR1 LNHNV and CDR2 YYDKDF (reference sequence). The CDR3 sequence is 16 residues long. The CDR3 loop reads CATSREREGSYNEQFF. Using reference TRBV15 and TRBJ2-1 for the parts outside the CDR3, the full variable domain is DAMVIQNPRYQVTQFGKPVTLSCSQTLNHNVMYWYQQKSSQAPKLLFHYYDKDFNNEADTPDNFQSRRPNTSFCFLDIRSPGLGDTAMYLCATSREREGSYNEQFFGPGTRLTVL.

The CDR3 reads CASKGIGTGGDQPQHF. The chain uses TRBV2 and TRBJ1-5; TCRdb's assignment of TRBD1 cannot be checked, as there is no DNA. This CDR3 has 16 amino acids. Looked up from germline, CDR1 is SNHLY and CDR2 is FYNNEI.

The CDR3 region is CASSQGEGVGTQYF. The chain couples TRBV4-1 to TRBJ2-5; TCRdb lists TRBD1, though no DNA is available to test this call. Germline V gene sequence: CDR1 MGHRA, CDR2 YSYEKL. This CDR3 contains 14 residues.

The gene calls are TRBV10-3 and TRBJ2-2; TCRdb's D gene call, TRBD1, goes unchecked for lack of DNA. CDR1 and CDR2 (germline): ENHRY, SYGVKD. The CDR3 totals 16 residues. CDR3 amino acids: CAISADRGRATGELFF.

This chain connects TRBV2 to TRBJ1-1. This CDR3 region has 12 residues. Germline V gene lookup returns CDR1 SNHLY and CDR2 FYNNEI. The CDR3 here is CASGQGLGEAFF.

The V and J genes are TRBV7-2 and TRBJ2-4; TCRdb selects TRBD2, and the lack of DNA leaves this call unchecked. The CDR3 has 17 residues. Germline V CDR1 and CDR2: SGHTA, FQGNSA. The CDR3 is CASGTHDNLEAKNIQYF.

V gene TRBV7-8 combines with J gene TRBJ1-3; TCRdb proposes TRBD1, but this gene call is untestable without DNA. The CDR3 is 15 residues long. CDR1 is SGHVS, CDR2 FQNEAQ, per germline. The CDR3 loop reads CASSLSPGQGNTIYF.

The chain is built from TRBV5-1 and TRBJ1-5; absent DNA, TCRdb's TRBD1 call cannot be checked. CDR3 length: 15 residues. CDR1 and CDR2 from the germline V gene are SGHRS and YFSETQ. The CDR3 region is CASSLQGADYQPQHF.

The CDR3 reads CASSLVQEEQFF. This chain connects TRBV7-9 to TRBJ2-1. The CDR3 runs 12 residues. Per the germline V gene, CDR1 is SEHNR and CDR2 is FQNEAQ (reference sequence). Full variable domain (remainder filled in from reference TRBV7-9 and TRBJ2-1): DTGVSQNPRHKITKRGQNVTFRCDPISEHNRLYWYRQTLGQGPEFLTYFQNEAQLEKSRLLSDRFSAERPKGSFSTLEIQRTEQGDSAMYLCASSLVQEEQFFGPGTRLTVL.

The chain's CDR3 is CSASTPTNEQFF. V usage is TRBV20-1 and J usage is TRBJ2-1. This CDR3 has 12 residues. In germline, CDR1 is DFQATT, CDR2 SNEGSKA (reference sequence).

The chain uses TRBV15 and TRBJ1-6; the TRBD1 assignment by TCRdb is unverifiable without DNA. The CDR3 consists of 14 residues. Germline V gene data show CDR1 as LNHNV and CDR2 as YYDKDF (reference sequence). The CDR3 is CATASWTGNSPLHF.

The J gene is TRBJ2-1, the V gene TRBV24-1; the D call from TCRdb, TRBD1, cannot be confirmed without DNA. The CDR3 extends over 15 amino acids. Germline CDR1 and CDR2: KGHDR and SFDVKD. The CDR3 is CATSDGTGVRNEQFF.

The chain is built from TRBV9 and TRBJ1-4; without DNA, the TCRdb call of TRBD1 cannot be checked. The germline V gene encodes CDR1 SGDLS and CDR2 YYNGEE. The CDR3 loop spans 17 amino acids. The CDR3 loop reads CASSDNPMTVDNEKLFF.

The chain couples TRBV20-1 to TRBJ2-1; TCRdb calls TRBD1, which cannot be checked without DNA. This CDR3 has 15 amino acids. Germline V gives CDR1 DFQATT, CDR2 SNEGSKA (reference sequence). The CDR3: CSARDGRDPYNEQFF.

The chain uses TRBV4-2 and TRBJ2-1; TCRdb reports TRBD2, a call that lacks DNA to check it against. From germline, CDR1 is LGHNA and CDR2 YNFKEQ. The CDR3 is made up of 16 amino acids. The CDR3 protein is CASSQGPSGKYNEQFF.

V and J are TRBV20-1 and TRBJ2-7; there is no DNA to check the TCRdb D call of TRBD2. CDR1 is DFQATT and CDR2 is SNEGSKA in the germline V gene (reference sequence). There are 15 residues in the CDR3. CDR3 region: CSARYPGTSGAEQYF.

The rearrangement joins TRBV5-1 to TRBJ2-1; the D call from TCRdb, TRBD2, cannot be confirmed without DNA. The CDR3 length is 14 residues. The V gene's germline CDR1 is SGHRS and CDR2 YFSETQ. This CDR3 is CASSFESTRDEQFF. Looking up the rest from reference TRBV5-1 and TRBJ2-1 gives the full variable domain: KAGVTQTPRYLIKTRGQQVTLSCSPISGHRSVSWYQQTPGQGLQFLFEYFSETQRNKGNFPGRFSGRQFSNSRSEMNVSTLELGDSALYLCASSFESTRDEQFFGPGTRLTVL.

The rearrangement uses TRBV7-6 and TRBJ2-2; without DNA, the TCRdb call of TRBD2 cannot be checked. This CDR3 region has 17 residues. In germline, CDR1 is SGHVS, CDR2 FNYEAQ. The CDR3: CASSPREREGRTGELFF.

Here the CDR3 reads CASSESWTSSYEQYF. J is TRBJ2-7 and V is TRBV6-1; the TRBD1 assignment by TCRdb is unverifiable without DNA. The CDR3 spans 15 residues. The germline V gene encodes CDR1 MNHNS and CDR2 SASEGT.

This chain connects TRBV7-9 to TRBJ1-1. The germline CDR1 and CDR2 sequences are SEHNR and FQNEAQ (reference sequence). This CDR3 region has 12 residues. CDR3 region: CASSRDSEKAFF. The full variable domain, rest sourced from reference TRBV7-9 and TRBJ1-1, is DTGVSQNPRHKITKRGQNVTFRCDPISEHNRLYWYRQTLGQGPEFLTYFQNEAQLEKSRLLSDRFSAERPKGSFSTLEIQRTEQGDSAMYLCASSRDSEKAFFGQGTRLTVV.

The rearrangement uses TRBV12-3 or TRBV12-4 and TRBJ2-1; the TCRdb call, TRBD2, lacks DNA for checking. The length of the CDR3 is 13 residues. The CDR3 is CASSRALRAEQFF.

This chain connects TRBV10-3 to TRBJ1-2; checking the TCRdb D call of TRBD1 is not possible without DNA. The V gene's germline CDR1 is ENHRY and CDR2 SYGVKD. The CDR3 has 13 amino acids. The CDR3 loop is CAIRQQGNYGYTF.